Listed here are 5 T cell receptor beta chains from one sample, sequenced in a study of molecular identifiers for immune sequencing clone quantification (dated by TCRdb to the late 2010s). Receptor libraries were prepared by PCR. Reads for this sample came from a NextSeq 500. TCRdb cleaned the public reads at Q25 with fastp, built clones with MiXCR and kept in-frame beta chains. Rows with a matching CDR3 protein are joined into one entry that keeps the most common DNA and genes. This sample is represented by some 590,000 distinct CDR3 sequences; approximately 24% of them were singletons. The ten largest clones represent about 0.78% of the sample. The sample consisted of naive CD8+ T cells from blood, with Jurkat cell RNA spiked in. The cell subset or site label on this specimen signifies: FACS-sorted CD8+CD4-CCR7+CD45RA+ naive T cells. The origin of the receptors is a human donor in good health. Some libraries in this study had Jurkat cell RNA spiked in.

This clonotype came up a few times. V gene TRBV11-2 combines with J gene TRBJ2-1; no reliable D call. This CDR3 comprises 15 residues. V dropped 5 bases and J dropped 2 bases, with 13 bases sitting between them. Per the germline V gene, CDR1 is SGHAT and CDR2 is FQNNGV. CDR3 region: CASSHRAITYNEQFF. The CDR3 coding sequence is TGTGCCAGCAGCCACCGGGCGATCACCTACAATGAGCAGTTCTTC.

This clonotype was observed many times. The chain carries TRBV20-1 and TRBJ2-7, with unresolved D. The CDR3 sequence is 12 residues long. The ends were cut back, 0 bases at V and 3 bases at J, with 6 bases in the middle. CDR1 is DFQATT, CDR2 SNEGSKA, per germline (reference sequence). The CDR3 DNA reads as TGCAGTGCTAGAGATATAGACTACGAGCAGTACTTC. Translation: CSARDIDYEQYF.

This clonotype was detected ten times or more. This sequence joins TRBV11-1 and TRBJ2-1; D might be TRBD1 (6 bases). Germline V gene lookup returns CDR1 SGHAT and CDR2 FQDESV (reference sequence). Trimming pared 3 bases from V and 1 base from J, leaving 16 bases between. The CDR3 spans 17 residues. The CDR3 sequence is CASSFGTKTTSYNEQFF. The CDR3 DNA is TGTGCCAGCAGCTTCGGGACAAAAACAACATCCTACAATGAGCAGTTCTTC.

Concerning this clonotype: The germline gene is not matched at one end of the junction; a read error may be the cause. The chain uses TRBV7-6 and TRBJ1-1; maybe TRBD1 (5 bases). The germline CDR1 and CDR2 sequences are SGHVS and FNYEAQ. This CDR3 is built from 15 residues. The CDR3 sequence: CAGSVTRNGGTEASF. CDR3 nucleotide sequence: TGTGCCGGCAGCGTAACACGAAACGGGGGGACTGAAGCTTCCTTT.

The chain joins TRBV12-3 or TRBV12-4 to TRBJ2-3; a weak D match, TRBD2 (6 bases). Trimming pared 3 bases from V and 2 bases from J, leaving 12 bases between. There are 15 residues in the CDR3. The CDR3 sequence: CASSFFGRITDTQYF. The DNA for the CDR3 is TGTGCCAGCAGTTTCTTTGGGAGGATCACAGATACGCAGTATTTT.